This T cell receptor (beta chain) was sequenced during a study of spatial heterogeneity in lung cancer. Overall study context: Beta-chain sequences consistently outnumbered alpha-chain sequences in detection.

Overall study results and limits: Within tumors, counts of expanded alpha and beta TCRs tracked tumor mutation counts.

One entry per CDR3 protein, called by TCRdb with MiXCR from the 5' RACE reads. Of over 5,500 distinct CDR3 sequences in the sample, 3% to 3.5% were seen once. This clonotype was recorded at least ten times. Its cognate antigen is unknown. Sample time point: sample taken at primary tumor resection. Donation came from over 60 patients with untreated early-stage non-small cell lung cancer. The germline CDR1 and CDR2 sequences are SGHDT and YYEEEE. The CDR3 is 14 residues long. Trimming took off 4 bases at V and 2 bases at J, with 11 bases between the two ends. This sequence joins TRBV5-6 and TRBJ2-3, with a tentative D call TRBD1 (5 bases). This sequence originates from a male donor with early-stage non-small cell lung cancer. Sample: lung tumor tissue, taken at surgery. In DNA, the CDR3 is TGTGCCAGCAGCATAGACAGTTTCACAGATACGCAGTATTTT. Its protein is CASSIDSFTDTQYF.